The next 14 T cell receptor beta chains were all read from a single sample in a study of OX40 agonist ivuxolimab in advanced cancers. Only in-frame clones appear in the TCRdb table, and some are missing; sequencing was by immunoSEQ multiplex PCR. Here the sample spans around 110,000 clones, roughly 95% being singletons. The sequencing used CD4+ or CD8+ T cells sorted from blood, collected in a trial of the OX40 agonist ivuxolimab. All receptors derive from an adult with an advanced solid tumor such as melanoma, head and neck, liver or kidney cancer.

The CDR3 nucleotides are TGTGCCAGCAGCGGGGGGTCCTACAATGAGCAGTTCTTC. Translated, it gives CASSGGSYNEQFF. V gene TRBV5-4 combines with J gene TRBJ2-1; D is perhaps TRBD2 (6 bases). Germline CDR1 reads SGHNT; CDR2 reads YYREEE (reference sequence). This CDR3 contains 13 residues. The V gene lost 4 bases and the J gene lost 1 base, with 6 bases spanning the gap. Based on the CDR3 plus reference TRBV5-4 and TRBJ2-1, the full variable domain is ETGVTQSPTHLIKTRGQQVTLRCSSQSGHNTVSWYQQALGQGPQFIFQYYREEENGRGNFPPRFSGLQFPNYSSELNVNALELDDSALYLCASSGGSYNEQFFGPGTRLTVL.

This rearrangement joins TRBV6-1 to TRBJ1-1; perhaps TRBD1 as D (5 bases). CDR3 length: 12 residues. Germline CDR1 and CDR2: MNHNS and SASEGT. The V gene lost 3 bases and the J gene lost 10 bases, with 12 bases spanning the gap. The CDR3 nucleotides are TGTGCCAGCAGTGAGGGGACCCGGGGAGCTTTCTTT. Protein sequence: CASSEGTRGAFF.

The rearrangement uses TRBV9 and TRBJ2-1, with 8 bases that match TRBD1. J lost 9 bases, V lost 3 bases, and 5 bases had no gene match. The germline CDR1 and CDR2 sequences are SGDLS and YYNGEE. The CDR3 has 13 residues. This CDR3 reads CASSGTGRREQFF. The CDR3 DNA sequence: TGTGCCAGCAGCGGGACAGGGCGCCGTGAGCAGTTCTTC.

The chain employs TRBV6-1 and TRBJ1-1, with D perhaps matching TRBD1 (5 bases). Germline CDR1 MNHNS, CDR2 SASEGT. This CDR3 comprises 14 residues. Deletions cut 5 bases from V and 3 bases from J, with 13 bases between. CDR3 sequence: CASSRGRWDTEAFF. CDR3 sequence (DNA): TGTGCCAGCAGTCGGGGACGGTGGGACACTGAAGCTTTCTTT.

This clone was picked up one time. The chain has TRBV25-1 and TRBJ2-5; tentative D call: TRBD2 (6 bases). Germline-derived CDR1 and CDR2 are MGHDK and SYGVNS. Deletions cut 1 base from V and 4 bases from J, with 22 bases between. The CDR3 is made up of 18 amino acids. CDR3 in DNA: TGTGCCAGCAGTGAATTTAGGCCTCTAGCGCCCCAGGGAGAGACCCAGTACTTC. Translating gives CASSEFRPLAPQGETQYF.

This clone appeared a few times. J is TRBJ2-1 and V is TRBV11-2; 7 bases align to TRBD1. Trimming cost V 4 bases and J 9 bases; bases outside gene matches: 21. There are 18 residues in the CDR3. The germline gives CDR1 SGHAT, CDR2 FQNNGV. In DNA, the CDR3 is TGTGCCAGCAGCTCCCCCCGGAGGACAGGCCGGGGTTTCAGTGAGCAGTTCTTC. Its translation: CASSSPRRTGRGFSEQFF.

Here the CDR3 DNA reads TGTGCCAGTAGTATCCGAACGGCATTAGCTAACTATGGCTACACCTTC. Translating gives CASSIRTALANYGYTF. The J gene is TRBJ1-2, the V gene TRBV19; D uncertain. The V gene's germline CDR1 is LNHDA and CDR2 SQIVND (reference sequence). The CDR3 is made up of 16 amino acids. V gave up 3 bases and J gave up 0 bases, with 14 bases separating them.

The count of this clone is one. The chain uses TRBV25-1 and TRBJ2-3; 7 bases align to TRBD2. This CDR3 has 15 amino acids. V lost 6 bases and J lost 3; bases outside the gene matches: 9. The germline CDR1 and CDR2 sequences are MGHDK and SYGVNS. The CDR3, as DNA: TGTGCCAGCAGCAGTGGCGGGGGACGAACAGATACGCAGTATTTT. It codes for CASSSGGGRTDTQYF.

This sequence joins TRBV25-1 and TRBJ2-3; D may be TRBD1 or TRBD2 (5 bases each). In germline, CDR1 is MGHDK, CDR2 SYGVNS. V lost 5 bases and J 1 base, leaving 10 bases between the germline ends. This CDR3 is 14 amino acids long. The CDR3 here is CASSSTGRTDTQYF. CDR3 coding DNA: TGTGCCAGCAGTAGTACGGGACGCACAGATACGCAGTATTTT.

This chain joins TRBV7-9 and TRBJ2-1, with 8 bases aligning to TRBD1. The germline V gene encodes CDR1 SEHNR and CDR2 FQNEAQ (reference sequence). CDR3 length equals 15 residues. V trimming: 1 base; J trimming: 2 bases; junction bases outside the gene matches: 1. DNA of the CDR3: TGTGCCAGCAGCTTAGGGACAGGGCCCTACAATGAGCAGTTCTTC. Protein product: CASSLGTGPYNEQFF.

The rearrangement links TRBV16 to TRBJ2-7, with D maybe TRBD1 (5 bases). The CDR3 covers 14 residues. The V and J ends lost 4 bases and 6 bases respectively, with 16 bases between them. Germline V lookup: CDR1 KGHSY, CDR2 FQNENV. In DNA, the CDR3 is TGTGCCAGCAGCCGGGCTGGGGTAGGGGTCGAGCAGTACTTC. This codes for CASSRAGVGVEQYF.

The CDR3 region has the DNA TGTGCCAGCAGCTTATCACAGCAGTACGAGCAGTACTTC. It translates to CASSLSQQYEQYF. J is TRBJ2-7 and V is TRBV7-8; the D is unclear. The CDR3 consists of 13 residues. The ends were cut back, 2 bases at V and 4 bases at J, with 9 bases in the middle. Germline V gene sequence: CDR1 SGHVS, CDR2 FQNEAQ. The full variable domain, completed using reference TRBV7-8 and TRBJ2-7, is GAGVSQSPRYKVAKRGQDVALRCDPISGHVSLFWYQQALGQGPEFLTYFQNEAQLDKSGLPSDRFFAERPEGSVSTLKIQRTQQEDSAVYLCASSLSQQYEQYFGPGTRLTVT.

The chain uses TRBV5-1 and TRBJ1-5; TRBD1 matches at 9 bases. This CDR3 region has 22 residues. The J segment lost 5 bases and the V segment lost 8 bases, leaving 32 bases of the junction unmatched. Germline CDR1 is SGHRS and CDR2 is YFSETQ. The DNA of the CDR3 is TGCGCCAGACTCTGCTCGGGGGACAGGGTATCGCTGTCCCAAAGGACTTATCAGCCCCAGCATTTT. Translated: CARLCSGDRVSLSQRTYQPQHF.

This chain links TRBV18 with TRBJ1-6; weak D call: TRBD1 (5 bases). Germline values: CDR1 KGHSH, CDR2 LQKENI. The CDR3 covers 14 residues. V gave up 3 bases and J gave up 10 bases, with 13 bases separating them. The CDR3 loop is CASSPSDSHSPLHF. CDR3 DNA: TGTGCCAGCTCACCTTCCGACAGTCACTCACCCCTCCACTTT.